These 21 T cell receptor beta chains originate from one sample sequenced in a study of Ad26.COV2.S vaccination and SARS-CoV-2 variants. Specified treatment: over 15 received Ad26.COV2.S at low or high dose, single or two shots; five or six received placebo; per-sample allocation not given. Each sample was drawn 63 days after the first injection (of vaccine or placebo). The data were produced by immunoSEQ multiplex PCR, yet TCRdb's version contains in-frame clones alone and is incomplete. The table lists about 350,000 clones, 70% to 90% of them singletons. The sequencing here drew on peripheral blood, taken in a trial of Ad26.COV2.S vaccine versus placebo. These receptors all stem from a person between 18 and 59 years old who received the Ad26.COV2.S COVID-19 vaccine or a placebo.

The V and J genes are TRBV5-1 and TRBJ2-3, with 7 bases lining up with TRBD2. The germline gives CDR1 SGHRS, CDR2 YFSETQ. The CDR3 length is 16 residues. V trimming: 3 bases; J trimming: 0 bases; junction bases outside the gene matches: 7. CDR3 nucleotides: TGCGCCAGCAGCTCGGGCGGGAGTGTAAGCACAGATACGCAGTATTTT. Protein: CASSSGGSVSTDTQYF.

The chain is built from TRBV5-4 and TRBJ2-3; D unclear. This CDR3 is 16 amino acids long. Trimming left V 1 base short and J 0 bases short, with 12 bases between. Germline V gene data show CDR1 as SGHNT and CDR2 as YYREEE (reference sequence). The CDR3 DNA sequence: TGTGCCAGCAGCTTGCTTTCCAGTGCTAGCACAGATACGCAGTATTTT. This gives the protein CASSLLSSASTDTQYF. Looking up the rest from reference TRBV5-4 and TRBJ2-3 gives the full variable domain: ETGVTQSPTHLIKTRGQQVTLRCSSQSGHNTVSWYQQALGQGPQFIFQYYREEENGRGNFPPRFSGLQFPNYSSELNVNALELDDSALYLCASSLLSSASTDTQYFGPGTRLTVL.

This sequence joins TRBV29-1 and TRBJ2-1; 7 nucleotides align to TRBD1. Germline loops: CDR1 SQVTM, CDR2 ANQGSEA. The CDR3 has 13 residues. V lost 7 bases, J lost 4 bases, and 7 bases stayed unmatched. CDR3 residues: CSGRGGAYNEQFF. For the CDR3, the DNA is TGCAGCGGGAGAGGGGGCGCATACAATGAGCAGTTCTTC.

The V and J genes are TRBV10-3 and TRBJ2-3; 8 nucleotides agree with TRBD2. Germline CDR1 ENHRY, CDR2 SYGVKD. With V trimmed by 0 bases and J by 5 bases, 4 bases remained unmatched. This CDR3 is 15 amino acids long. CDR3 bases: TGTGCCATCAGTGAGTCGGTAGCGGGGAGAGATACGCAGTATTTT. Its translation: CAISESVAGRDTQYF.

The chain joins TRBV5-5 to TRBJ2-5, with 8 nucleotides matching TRBD2. This CDR3 has 17 amino acids. V lost 0 bases to trimming and J lost 1 base; unmatched junction nucleotides: 8. Germline V gene data show CDR1 as SGHKS and CDR2 as YYEKEE (reference sequence). CDR3 DNA: TGTGCCAGCAGCTTGGACTTTAGCGGGGCAATCCAAGAGACCCAGTACTTC. Protein product: CASSLDFSGAIQETQYF.

The J gene is TRBJ2-1, the V gene TRBV30; possibly TRBD1 for D (6 bases). Germline V CDR1 and CDR2: GTSNPN, SVGIG (reference sequence). The CDR3 contains 12 residues. V dropped 0 bases and J dropped 7 bases, with 7 bases sitting between them. CDR3 nucleotides: TGTGCCTGGAGTGTCACAGGGAATGAGCAGTTCTTC. Translation gives CAWSVTGNEQFF. The entire variable domain, with the rest obtained from reference TRBV30 and TRBJ2-1, is as follows: SQTIHQWPATLVQPVGSPLSLECTVEGTSNPNLYWYRQAAGRGLQLLFYSVGIGQISSEVPQNLSASRPQDRQFILSSKKLLLSDSGFYLCAWSVTGNEQFFGPGTRLTVL.

V gene TRBV5-1 combines with J gene TRBJ2-3, with D perhaps matching TRBD2 (6 bases). This CDR3 contains 17 residues. V lost 1 base to trimming and J lost 4 bases, with 19 bases between them. The germline CDR1 and CDR2 sequences are SGHRS and YFSETQ. CDR3 region: CASSLRPLASGADTQYF. The CDR3 bases are TGCGCCAGCAGCTTGAGGCCTCTAGCGAGCGGAGCAGATACGCAGTATTTT.

Comments on this clone: In the same sample, other DNA sequences code for this CDR3. This sequence joins TRBV11-3 and TRBJ2-5; no firm D call. The V and J ends lost 0 bases and 3 bases respectively, with 5 bases between them. The CDR3 extends over 13 amino acids. Per germline, CDR1 SGHNT and CDR2 YENEEA. DNA of the CDR3: TGTGCCAGCAGCTTAGATGGAGAAGAGACCCAGTACTTC. It codes for CASSLDGEETQYF.

The chain recombines TRBV5-1 with TRBJ2-2; D may be TRBD1 (5 bases). Per the germline V gene, CDR1 is SGHRS and CDR2 is YFSETQ. V lost 1 base, J lost 0 bases, and 7 bases lay in between. CDR3 length: 15 amino acids. Here the CDR3 DNA reads TGCGCCAGCAGCTTGCCAGGGTCGAACACCGGGGAGCTGTTTTTT. This translates into CASSLPGSNTGELFF.

This rearrangement joins TRBV7-2 to TRBJ1-1; D is perhaps TRBD1 (6 bases). The germline V gene has CDR1 SGHTA and CDR2 FQGNSA. This CDR3 is 15 amino acids long. The germline V and J ends were trimmed by 1 base and 5 bases, with 14 bases remaining between them. CDR3 bases: TGTGCCAGCAGCTTAGGGGTTGGGGGGCTTACTGAAGCTTTCTTT. This sequence encodes CASSLGVGGLTEAFF. The variable domain in full, with the rest retrieved from reference TRBV7-2 and TRBJ1-1, is GAGVSQSPSNKVTEKGKDVELRCDPISGHTALYWYRQSLGQGLEFLIYFQGNSAPDKSGLPSDRFSAERTGGSVSTLTIQRTQQEDSAVYLCASSLGVGGLTEAFFGQGTRLTVV.

The CDR3: CASSRELRNEQFF. The CDR3 DNA is TGTGCCAGTTCTCGGGAGTTGAGGAATGAGCAGTTCTTC. V usage is TRBV6-4 and J usage is TRBJ2-1; a weak D match, TRBD2 (6 bases). Trimming cost V 9 bases and J 7 bases, with 16 bases left between them. This CDR3 spans 13 amino acids. Germline values: CDR1 MRHNA, CDR2 SNTAGT.

J is TRBJ2-3 and V is TRBV7-2, with 12 bases matching TRBD2. Per germline, CDR1 SGHTA and CDR2 FQGNSA. The CDR3 totals 15 residues. V dropped 5 bases and J dropped 8; count of bases not matched to a gene: 8. CDR3 region: CASSITLAGGGTQYF. As DNA, the CDR3 is TGTGCCAGCAGCATTACCCTAGCGGGAGGGGGTACGCAGTATTTT.

In this sample, this clone turned up once. This chain joins TRBV28 and TRBJ2-5, with D maybe TRBD2 (6 bases). CDR3 length: 15 residues. Germline V CDR1 and CDR2: MDHEN, SYDVKM. V lost 6 bases, J lost 2 bases, and 16 bases lay in between. CDR3 nucleotides: TGTGCCAGCAGGGGGGGACCGGACCCTCAAGAGACCCAGTACTTC. Protein: CASRGGPDPQETQYF.

The chain employs TRBV4-1 and TRBJ2-4; 7 nucleotides agree with TRBD2. Germline-derived CDR1 and CDR2 are MGHRA and YSYEKL. V trimming: 4 bases; J trimming: 5 bases; junction bases outside the gene matches: 8. This CDR3 region has 15 residues. The CDR3 coding sequence is TGCGCCAGCAGCCGTCGGACCCGGGGGGAAAACATTCAGTACTTC. It encodes CASSRRTRGENIQYF.

J is TRBJ2-7 and V is TRBV28; D unclear. The CDR3 length is 14 residues. Germline V gene lookup returns CDR1 MDHEN and CDR2 SYDVKM. V was shortened by 5 bases and J by 3 bases, with 14 bases between the two germline ends. The CDR3 DNA is TGTGCCAGCAGTCAAGTGATGGGCCTCTACGAGCAGTACTTC. Its translation: CASSQVMGLYEQYF. The variable domain in full, completed from reference TRBV28 and TRBJ2-7, reads DVKVTQSSRYLVKRTGEKVFLECVQDMDHENMFWYRQDPGLGLRLIYFSYDVKMKEKGDIPEGYSVSREKKERFSLILESASTNQTSMYLCASSQVMGLYEQYFGPGTRLTVT.

This chain connects TRBV5-1 to TRBJ1-6, with TRBD1 identical over 7 bases. The germline V gene has CDR1 SGHRS and CDR2 YFSETQ. The ends lost 1 base at V and 7 bases at J; junction bases unmatched: 5. This CDR3 has 15 amino acids. The CDR3 bases are TGCGCCAGCAGCTTGATACAGGGGATCAATTCACCCCTCCACTTT. It encodes CASSLIQGINSPLHF.

The CDR3 sequence: CASSLRSDYGYTF. DNA for the CDR3: TGTGCCAGCAGTCTCCGGTCGGACTATGGCTACACCTTC. The rearrangement joins TRBV6-6 to TRBJ1-2; unclear D gene. Germline-derived CDR1 and CDR2 are MNHNY and SVGAGI (reference sequence). The CDR3 loop spans 13 amino acids. The V gene lost 5 bases and the J gene lost 3 bases, with 10 bases spanning the gap.

V and J are TRBV6-1 and TRBJ2-3, with D hard to call. CDR1 MNHNS and CDR2 SASEGT come from the germline V gene. V dropped 4 bases and J dropped 0 bases, with 14 bases sitting between them. The CDR3 runs 16 residues. The CDR3 DNA is TGTGCCAGCAGTGCAGAGAGGACCGCTAGCACAGATACGCAGTATTTT. It is translated as CASSAERTASTDTQYF.

The chain uses TRBV27 and TRBJ2-3; the D is unclear. Germline V gives CDR1 MNHEY, CDR2 SMNVEV (reference sequence). V lost 4 bases and J lost 7, with 15 bases in between. This CDR3 has 14 residues. The chain's CDR3 is CASSSDSARNTQYF. The CDR3 DNA reads TGTGCCAGCAGTTCTGACTCCGCCAGGAATACGCAGTATTTT.

The rearrangement links TRBV6-2 or TRBV6-3 to TRBJ2-5, with a tentative D call TRBD2 (5 bases). Trimming took 0 bases from V and 4 from J, leaving 12 bases between them. Germline assignment: CDR1 MNHEY and CDR2 SVGEGT. There are 15 residues in the CDR3. CDR3 protein: CASSYSIGVGETQYF. The CDR3, as DNA: TGTGCCAGCAGTTACTCGATCGGGGTGGGAGAGACCCAGTACTTC.

This clone was seen a handful of times. J is TRBJ1-2 and V is TRBV5-6; D is perhaps TRBD1 (5 bases). The germline V gene encodes CDR1 SGHDT and CDR2 YYEEEE. The CDR3 runs to 13 residues. Between the trimmed V and J ends, which lost 0 bases and 4 bases, there was a span of 7 bases. The CDR3 reads CASSLGQLYGYTF. The CDR3 bases are TGTGCCAGCAGCTTGGGACAGCTCTATGGCTACACCTTC.